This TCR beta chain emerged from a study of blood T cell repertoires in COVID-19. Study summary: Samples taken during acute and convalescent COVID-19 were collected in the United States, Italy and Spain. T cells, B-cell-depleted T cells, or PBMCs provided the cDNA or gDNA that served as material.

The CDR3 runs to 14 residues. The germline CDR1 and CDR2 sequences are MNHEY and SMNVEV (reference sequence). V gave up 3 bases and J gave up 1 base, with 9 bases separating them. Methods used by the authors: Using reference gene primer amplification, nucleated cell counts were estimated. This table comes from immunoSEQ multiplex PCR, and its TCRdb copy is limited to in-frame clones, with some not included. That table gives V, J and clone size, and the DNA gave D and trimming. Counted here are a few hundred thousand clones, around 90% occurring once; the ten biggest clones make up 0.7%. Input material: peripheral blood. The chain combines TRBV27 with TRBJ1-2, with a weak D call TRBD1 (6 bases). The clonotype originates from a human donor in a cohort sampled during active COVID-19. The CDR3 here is CASSFRDINYGYTF. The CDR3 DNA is TGTGCCAGCAGTTTCAGGGACATTAACTATGGCTACACCTTC.